This T cell receptor beta chain is from a study of OX40 agonist ivuxolimab in advanced cancers. Study overall: The dose-escalation cohort was around 83% male, with a mean age of about 58 years, ranging roughly 20 to 90. Prior checkpoint blockade (anti-PD-1, anti-PD-L1 or anti-CTLA-4) was permitted; under 50% had it.

General observations from the study: Still undetermined is the antigen specificity of the expanded peripheral T cells.

As to this clone: The antigen remains undetermined.

Libraries were prepared by immunoSEQ multiplex PCR; TCRdb keeps only in-frame clonotypes and omits some of them. This table has more than 45,000 clones, roughly 86% appearing once. Any history of autoimmune disease or systemic immunosuppression disqualified patients. Germline V CDR1 and CDR2: SGHRS, YFSETQ. The CDR3 extends over 15 amino acids. Trimming took 4 bases from V and 6 from J; bases not matched to a gene: 5. This clonotype was obtained from an adult with an advanced solid tumor such as melanoma, head and neck, liver or kidney cancer. The source was CD4+ or CD8+ T cells sorted from blood, collected in a trial of the OX40 agonist ivuxolimab. V gene TRBV5-1 combines with J gene TRBJ1-4; 11 bases are a match to TRBD1. The CDR3 protein is CASSGTGGSYEKLFF. The CDR3 DNA reads TGCGCCAGCAGCGGGACAGGGGGGAGTTATGAAAAACTGTTTTTT.